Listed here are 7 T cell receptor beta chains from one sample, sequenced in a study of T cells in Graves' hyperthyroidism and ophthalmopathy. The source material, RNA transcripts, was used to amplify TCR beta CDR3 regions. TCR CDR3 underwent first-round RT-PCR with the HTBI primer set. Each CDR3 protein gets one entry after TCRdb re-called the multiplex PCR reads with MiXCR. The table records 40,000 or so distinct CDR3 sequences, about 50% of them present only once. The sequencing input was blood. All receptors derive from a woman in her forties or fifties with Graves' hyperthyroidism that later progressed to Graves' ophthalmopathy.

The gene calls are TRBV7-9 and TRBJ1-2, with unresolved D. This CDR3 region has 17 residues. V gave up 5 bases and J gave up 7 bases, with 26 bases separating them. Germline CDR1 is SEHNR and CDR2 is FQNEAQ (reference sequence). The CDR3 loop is CASSQGPCSGRGFGYTF. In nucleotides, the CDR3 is TGTGCCAGCAGCCAAGGTCCCTGTAGCGGGCGGGGTTTTGGCTACACCTTC.

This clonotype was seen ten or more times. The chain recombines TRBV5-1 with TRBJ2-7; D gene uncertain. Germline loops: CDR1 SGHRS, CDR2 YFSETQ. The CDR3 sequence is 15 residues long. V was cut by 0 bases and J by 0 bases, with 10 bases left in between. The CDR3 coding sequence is TGCGCCAGCAGCTTGGTTTCCTCGCCCTCCTACGAGCAGTACTTC. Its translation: CASSLVSSPSYEQYF.

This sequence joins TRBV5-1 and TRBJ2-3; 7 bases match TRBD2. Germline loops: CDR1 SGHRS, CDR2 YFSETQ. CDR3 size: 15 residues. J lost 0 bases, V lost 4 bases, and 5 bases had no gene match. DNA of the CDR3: TGCGCCAGCAGCGCGCTTAGCGGGAGCACAGATACGCAGTATTTT. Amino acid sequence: CASSALSGSTDTQYF.

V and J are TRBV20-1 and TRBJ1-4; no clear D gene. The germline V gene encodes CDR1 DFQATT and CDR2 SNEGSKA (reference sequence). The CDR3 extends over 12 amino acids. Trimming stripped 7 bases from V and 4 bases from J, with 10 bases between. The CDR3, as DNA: TGCAGTGTCCCATGGGGTAATGAAAAACTGTTTTTT. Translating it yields CSVPWGNEKLFF.

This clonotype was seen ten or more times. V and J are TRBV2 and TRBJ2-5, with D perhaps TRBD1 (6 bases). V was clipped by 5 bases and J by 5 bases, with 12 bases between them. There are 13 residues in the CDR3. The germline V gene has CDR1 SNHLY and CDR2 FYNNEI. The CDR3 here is CASSRQAPETQYF. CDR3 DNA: TGTGCCAGCAGTAGACAGGCCCCCGAGACCCAGTACTTC.

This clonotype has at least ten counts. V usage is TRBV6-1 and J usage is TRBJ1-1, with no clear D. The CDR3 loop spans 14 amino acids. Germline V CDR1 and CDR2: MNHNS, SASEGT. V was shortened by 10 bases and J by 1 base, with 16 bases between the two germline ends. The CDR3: CATRRAGPNTEAFF. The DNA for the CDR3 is TGTGCCACCCGGCGGGCAGGACCGAACACTGAAGCTTTCTTT.

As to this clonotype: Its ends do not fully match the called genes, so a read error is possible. CDR3 coding DNA: TGTGCGAGCAGGCCGAACCAGCGTGAGCAGTTCTTC. It specifies CASRPNQREQFF. The V gene is TRBV11-3, the J gene TRBJ2-1; D remains ambiguous. The germline CDR1 and CDR2 sequences are SGHNT and YENEEA. The CDR3 contains 12 residues.